This TCR beta chain came from a study of blood T cell repertoires in COVID-19. Study information: PBMCs, B-cell-depleted T cells, or T cells provided the cDNA or gDNA that made up the material.

Clones were sequenced by immunoSEQ multiplex PCR, and TCRdb holds only the in-frame ones, with some missing. This repertoire shows about 250,000 clones, 70% to 90% found once; its top ten account for around 3%. Germline-derived CDR1 and CDR2 are SGHRS and YFSETQ. V was clipped by 5 bases and J by 4 bases, with 16 bases between them. This CDR3 spans 14 amino acids. The source is a man between 18 and 35 years old with active or convalescent COVID-19. This sequence joins TRBV5-1 and TRBJ2-7; TRBD2 is a possible D gene (7 bases). Input material: peripheral blood. The CDR3 spells CASRGWGREYEQYF. The CDR3 bases are TGCGCCAGCAGAGGATGGGGGCGGGAGTACGAGCAGTACTTC.